This TCR beta chain stems from a study of post-analysis software for immune sequencing data. The library was made from cDNA and included unique molecular identifiers. TCRdb re-derived calls from the PCR reads in MiXCR, one entry per CDR3 protein. The table has about 540,000 distinct CDR3 sequences, around 31% seen once. Notes on this clonotype: Its specificity is not known.

General study findings and limits: Patients carried roughly five TRBV segments more frequently than controls did, and TRBV5-6, TRBV5-1 and TRBV20-1 were among them.

Per the germline V gene, CDR1 is SQVTM and CDR2 is ANQGSEA. Unmatched junction bases numbered 8, after V lost 4 bases and J lost 5 bases. The CDR3 runs 14 residues. Sequenced material: blood. The V call is TRBV29-1, the J call TRBJ2-7, with TRBD1 identical over 10 bases. The origin of this receptor is a girl under 18 with multiple sclerosis. DNA for the CDR3: TGCAGCGTTGGACTGACAGGGGGCGGCCACGAGCAGTACTTC. Its translation: CSVGLTGGGHEQYF.